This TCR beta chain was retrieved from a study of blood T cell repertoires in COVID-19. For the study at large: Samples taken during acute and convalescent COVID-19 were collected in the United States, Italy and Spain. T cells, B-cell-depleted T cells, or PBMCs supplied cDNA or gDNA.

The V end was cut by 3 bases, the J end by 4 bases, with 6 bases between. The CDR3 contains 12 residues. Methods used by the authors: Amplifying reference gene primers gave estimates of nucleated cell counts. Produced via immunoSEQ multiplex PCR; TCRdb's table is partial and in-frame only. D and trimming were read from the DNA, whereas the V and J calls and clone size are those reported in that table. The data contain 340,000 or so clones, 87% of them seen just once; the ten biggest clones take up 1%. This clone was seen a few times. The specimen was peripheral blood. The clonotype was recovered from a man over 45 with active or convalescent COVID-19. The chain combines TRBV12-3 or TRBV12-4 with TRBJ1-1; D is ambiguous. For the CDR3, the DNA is TGTGCCAGCAGTTTTTACGGCACTGAAGCTTTCTTT. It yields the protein CASSFYGTEAFF.